This record looks at one T cell receptor beta chain sequence and its context. The antigen is undetermined. The record originates from a study of OX40 agonist ivuxolimab in advanced cancers. Study overall: Those treated in dose escalation had hepatocellular carcinoma, melanoma, renal cell cancer or head and neck cancer. Earlier treatment with anti-PD-1, anti-PD-L1 or anti-CTLA-4 was permitted, and about 40% had received some. Whole-study results and caveats: On average, a greater number of expanded clones characterised CD8+ T cells relative to CD4+.

The V and J ends lost 4 bases and 4 bases respectively, with 16 bases between them. From germline, CDR1 is SQVTM and CDR2 ANQGSEA. The CDR3 extends over 14 amino acids. No patient had autoimmune disease or received systemic immunosuppression. Profiling relied on immunoSEQ multiplex PCR, and the TCRdb table lists in-frame clones only, not all of them. The profile covers some 64,000 clones, with roughly 81% appearing a single time and 9.8% taken by the ten largest. The chain couples TRBV29-1 to TRBJ1-1; D gene unclear. The origin of this receptor is an adult with an advanced solid tumor such as melanoma, head and neck, liver or kidney cancer. The specimen was CD4+ or CD8+ T cells sorted from blood, collected in a trial of the OX40 agonist ivuxolimab. The CDR3 DNA reads as TGCAGCGTTGGGCAGGCCCTTGGGTCCACTGAAGCTTTCTTT. It yields the protein CSVGQALGSTEAFF.